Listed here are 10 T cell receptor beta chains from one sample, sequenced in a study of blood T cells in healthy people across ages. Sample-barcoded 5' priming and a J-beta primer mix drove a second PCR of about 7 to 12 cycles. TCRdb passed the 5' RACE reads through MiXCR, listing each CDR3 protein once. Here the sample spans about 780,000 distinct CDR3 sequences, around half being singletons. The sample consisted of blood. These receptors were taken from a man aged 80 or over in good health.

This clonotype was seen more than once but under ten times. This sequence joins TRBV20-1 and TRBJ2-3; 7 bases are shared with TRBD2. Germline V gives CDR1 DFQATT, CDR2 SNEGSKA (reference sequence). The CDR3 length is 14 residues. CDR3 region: CSESTTGGRDTQYF. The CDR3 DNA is TGCAGCGAATCTACCACGGGAGGTAGAGATACGCAGTATTTT.

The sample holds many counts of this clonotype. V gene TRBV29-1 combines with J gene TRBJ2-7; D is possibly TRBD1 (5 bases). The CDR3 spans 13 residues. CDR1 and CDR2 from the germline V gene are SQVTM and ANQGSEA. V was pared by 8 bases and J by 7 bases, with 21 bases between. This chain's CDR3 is CSFTVQVKGEQYF. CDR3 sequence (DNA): TGCAGCTTCACGGTGCAGGTCAAGGGGGAGCAGTACTTC.

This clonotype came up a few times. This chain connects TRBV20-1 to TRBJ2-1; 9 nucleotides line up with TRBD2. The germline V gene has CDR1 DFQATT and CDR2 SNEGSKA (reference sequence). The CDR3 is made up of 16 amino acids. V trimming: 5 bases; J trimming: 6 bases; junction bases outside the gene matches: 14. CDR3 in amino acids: CSAGRIGTSFFNEQFF. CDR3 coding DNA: TGCAGTGCTGGGAGAATCGGGACTAGCTTTTTCAATGAGCAGTTCTTC.

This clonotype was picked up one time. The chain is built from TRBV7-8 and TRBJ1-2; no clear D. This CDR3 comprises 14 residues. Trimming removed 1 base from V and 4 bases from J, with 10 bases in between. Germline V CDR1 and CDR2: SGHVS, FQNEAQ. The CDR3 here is CASSLESLPYGYTF. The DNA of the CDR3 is TGTGCCAGCAGCTTAGAGTCCCTCCCCTATGGCTACACCTTC. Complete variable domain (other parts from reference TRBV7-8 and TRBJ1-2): GAGVSQSPRYKVAKRGQDVALRCDPISGHVSLFWYQQALGQGPEFLTYFQNEAQLDKSGLPSDRFFAERPEGSVSTLKIQRTQQEDSAVYLCASSLESLPYGYTFGSGTRLTVV.

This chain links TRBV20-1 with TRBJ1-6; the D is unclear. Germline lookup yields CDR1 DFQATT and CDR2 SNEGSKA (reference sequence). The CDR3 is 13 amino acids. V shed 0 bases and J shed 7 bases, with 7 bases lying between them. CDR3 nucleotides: TGCAGTGCTAGAGAGGCGGGAAATTCACCCCTCCACTTT. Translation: CSAREAGNSPLHF.

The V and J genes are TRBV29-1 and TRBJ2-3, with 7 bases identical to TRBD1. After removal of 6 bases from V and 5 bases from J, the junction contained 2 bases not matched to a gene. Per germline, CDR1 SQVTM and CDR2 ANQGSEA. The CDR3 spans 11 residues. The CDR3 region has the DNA TGCAGCGTGCGACAGGGAGATACGCAGTATTTT. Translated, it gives CSVRQGDTQYF.

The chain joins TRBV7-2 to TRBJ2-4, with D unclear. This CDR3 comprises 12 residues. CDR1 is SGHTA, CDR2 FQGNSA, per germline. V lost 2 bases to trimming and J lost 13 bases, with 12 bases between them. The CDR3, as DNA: TGTGCCAGCAGCTTAAGAATAGGGATGCAGTACTTC. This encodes CASSLRIGMQYF.

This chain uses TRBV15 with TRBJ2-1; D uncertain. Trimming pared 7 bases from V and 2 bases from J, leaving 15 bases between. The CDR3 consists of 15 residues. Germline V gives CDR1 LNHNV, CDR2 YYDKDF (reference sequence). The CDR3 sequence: CATTSEHVAYNEQFF. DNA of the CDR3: TGTGCCACCACTTCCGAACACGTTGCCTACAATGAGCAGTTCTTC.

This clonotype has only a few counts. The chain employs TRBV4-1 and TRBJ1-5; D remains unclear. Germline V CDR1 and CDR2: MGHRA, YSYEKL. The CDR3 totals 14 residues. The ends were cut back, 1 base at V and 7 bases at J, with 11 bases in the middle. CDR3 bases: TGCGCCAGCAGCCAAGGTAGCGGGAGGCAGCCCCAGCATTTT. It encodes CASSQGSGRQPQHF.

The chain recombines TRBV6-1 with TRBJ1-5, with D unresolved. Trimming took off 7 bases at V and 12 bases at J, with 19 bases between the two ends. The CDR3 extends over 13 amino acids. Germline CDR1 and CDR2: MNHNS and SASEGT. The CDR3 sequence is CASTFRRTDFQHF. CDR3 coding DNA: TGTGCCAGCACCTTCCGTCGGACCGACTTCCAGCATTTT.